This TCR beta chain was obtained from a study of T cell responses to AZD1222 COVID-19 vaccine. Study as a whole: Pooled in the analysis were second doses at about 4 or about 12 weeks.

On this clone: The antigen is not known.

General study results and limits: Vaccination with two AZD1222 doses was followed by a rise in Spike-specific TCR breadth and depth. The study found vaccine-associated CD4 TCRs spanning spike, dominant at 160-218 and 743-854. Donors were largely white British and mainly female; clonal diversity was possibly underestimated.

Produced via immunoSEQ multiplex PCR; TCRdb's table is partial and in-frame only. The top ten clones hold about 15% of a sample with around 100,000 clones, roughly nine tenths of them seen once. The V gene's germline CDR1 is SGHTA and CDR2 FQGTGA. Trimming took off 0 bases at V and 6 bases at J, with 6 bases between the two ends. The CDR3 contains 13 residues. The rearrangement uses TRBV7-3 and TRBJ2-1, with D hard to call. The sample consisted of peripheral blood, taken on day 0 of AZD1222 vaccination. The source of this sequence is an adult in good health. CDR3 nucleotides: TGTGCCAGCAGCTTAACCTTAAGCAATGAGCAGTTCTTC. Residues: CASSLTLSNEQFF.